This T cell receptor (beta chain) was identified during a study of T cell responses to AZD1222 COVID-19 vaccine. The study, taken as a whole, reports: Reports indicate that nearly half of spike-specific TCRs are directed at unmutated variant regions.

To note about this clone: The antigen is unknown.

Libraries were prepared by immunoSEQ multiplex PCR; TCRdb keeps only in-frame clonotypes and omits some of them. The sample contains around 110,000 clones, approximately 85% of which appear only once. The receptor comes from an adult in good health. This specimen consisted of peripheral blood, obtained on day 0 of MenACWY control vaccination.

Here the CDR3 DNA reads TGCGCCAGCAGCCAAGATACGGGCAGGGATACGCAGTATTTT. Translating it yields CASSQDTGRDTQYF. The chain has TRBV4-3 and TRBJ2-3; D is unresolved. V lost 0 bases and J 6 bases, leaving 10 bases between the germline ends. Looked up from germline, CDR1 is LGHNA and CDR2 is YSLEER. This CDR3 has 14 residues.